These 28 T cell receptor beta chains share one sample of origin, sequenced in a study of blood T cell repertoires in COVID-19. Sequencing used immunoSEQ multiplex PCR; TCRdb keeps in-frame clones, though not all of them. Of over 300,000 clones in the sample, roughly 90% were seen once. Sample: peripheral blood. The receptor set was obtained from a man aged 35-49 years with acute or convalescent COVID-19.

The rearrangement joins TRBV18 to TRBJ1-4; 8 nucleotides agree with TRBD1. The CDR3 loop spans 17 amino acids. The junction had 8 bases not matched to a gene; V was cut back by 5 bases and J by 0 bases. Germline CDR1 KGHSH, CDR2 LQKENI. CDR3 nucleotide sequence: TGTGCCAGCTCAGGACAGGGAACTTCGGCAACTAATGAAAAACTGTTTTTT. It yields the protein CASSGQGTSATNEKLFF. Full variable domain (rest looked up from reference TRBV18 and TRBJ1-4): NAGVMQNPRHLVRRRGQEARLRCSPMKGHSHVYWYRQLPEEGLKFMVYLQKENIIDESGMPKERFSAEFPKEGPSILRIQQVVRGDSAAYFCASSGQGTSATNEKLFFGSGTQLSVL.

This chain connects TRBV2 to TRBJ1-4; D is possibly TRBD1 (6 bases). The V gene lost 7 bases and the J gene lost 6 bases, with 15 bases spanning the gap. The length of the CDR3 is 14 residues. Germline V gene lookup returns CDR1 SNHLY and CDR2 FYNNEI. CDR3 protein: CASNQGRGYEKLFF. In nucleotides, the CDR3 is TGTGCCAGCAACCAAGGCAGGGGATATGAAAAACTGTTTTTT.

The CDR3 region is CASSLDRGGAWDTQYF. In nucleotides, the CDR3 is TGTGCCAGCAGCTTAGATCGCGGGGGGGCCTGGGATACGCAGTATTTT. J is TRBJ2-3 and V is TRBV7-2, with 9 bases lining up with TRBD2. V lost 1 base, J lost 6 bases, and 8 bases stayed unmatched. Germline values: CDR1 SGHTA, CDR2 FQGNSA. CDR3 length equals 16 residues.

This sequence joins TRBV30 and TRBJ1-3; 7 positions match TRBD1. This CDR3 is built from 17 residues. Trimming took 2 bases from V and 2 from J; bases not matched to a gene: 12. Per germline, CDR1 GTSNPN and CDR2 SVGIG (reference sequence). The CDR3 is CAWSPKTGRITGNTIYF. The DNA of the CDR3 is TGTGCCTGGAGTCCTAAGACAGGGAGGATCACTGGAAACACCATATATTTT.

This rearrangement joins TRBV9 to TRBJ2-5; perhaps TRBD1 as D (5 bases). This CDR3 is 16 amino acids long. V lost 4 bases to trimming and J lost 0 bases, with 16 bases between them. Germline CDR1 and CDR2: SGDLS and YYNGEE. The CDR3 DNA follows: TGTGCCAGCAGCCCACCACTGGGGCCGTACCAAGAGACCCAGTACTTC. Its translation is CASSPPLGPYQETQYF.

V usage is TRBV6-5 and J usage is TRBJ2-7; D perhaps matches TRBD2 (6 bases). With 0 bases removed from V and 9 bases from J, the gap between germline ends came to 21 bases. Germline V gene lookup returns CDR1 MNHEY and CDR2 SVGAGI. This CDR3 comprises 16 residues. In DNA, the CDR3 is TGTGCCAGCAGTTACTCGTTTTTCTCGGGGGTCGGAGTGCAGTACTTC. Amino acid sequence: CASSYSFFSGVGVQYF.

The chain employs TRBV11-3 and TRBJ1-3, with D tentatively TRBD1 (6 bases). Germline CDR1 and CDR2: SGHNT and YENEEA. The CDR3 runs 14 residues. V gave up 1 base and J gave up 2 bases, with 6 bases separating them. The CDR3 nucleotides are TGTGCCAGCAGCTTAGGGACAGCTGGAAACACCATATATTTT. This gives the protein CASSLGTAGNTIYF. The full variable domain, rest sourced from reference TRBV11-3 and TRBJ1-3, is EAGVVQSPRYKIIEKKQPVAFWCNPISGHNTLYWYLQNLGQGPELLIRYENEEAVDDSQLPKDRFSAERLKGVDSTLKIQPAELGDSAVYLCASSLGTAGNTIYFGEGSWLTVV.

V usage is TRBV9 and J usage is TRBJ2-5; D is perhaps TRBD1 (6 bases). Germline-derived CDR1 and CDR2 are SGDLS and YYNGEE. V was shortened by 0 bases and J by 1 base, with 13 bases between the two germline ends. The CDR3 is 16 amino acids. The CDR3 protein is CASSVGRQASQETQYF. The CDR3 DNA sequence: TGTGCCAGCAGCGTAGGACGACAGGCGTCCCAAGAGACCCAGTACTTC.

The chain couples TRBV21-1 to TRBJ2-7; no DNA check was done on the table's D call, TRBD2. TRBV21-1 is a pseudogene segment. CDR3 size: 15 residues. CDR3 nucleotides: TGTGCCAGCAGCTCCCCGGGTTCCGAGGCCTGCGAGCAGTACTTC. It is translated as CASSSPGSEACEQYF.

The chain combines TRBV7-9 with TRBJ2-7; 7 bases match TRBD2. The CDR3 extends over 14 amino acids. Unmatched junction bases numbered 3, after V lost 1 base and J lost 3 bases. Germline V gene lookup returns CDR1 SEHNR and CDR2 FQNEAQ (reference sequence). CDR3 nucleotides: TGTGCCAGCAGCTTAGATTTAGCGGGCTACGAGCAGTACTTC. It codes for CASSLDLAGYEQYF.

This clone was recorded a few times. The genes are TRBV28 and TRBJ2-2, with a tentative D call TRBD1 (6 bases). This CDR3 comprises 12 residues. Per the germline V gene, CDR1 is MDHEN and CDR2 is SYDVKM. V lost 6 bases and J lost 6, with 8 bases in between. The CDR3, as DNA: TGTGCCAGCAGAGGGGGAGCCGGGGAGCTGTTTTTT. Protein product: CASRGGAGELFF.

Here the CDR3 reads CASSPKSLGTATYEQYF. For the CDR3, the DNA is TGCGCCAGCAGCCCTAAATCACTGGGGACAGCCACCTACGAGCAGTACTTC. The V gene is TRBV4-1, the J gene TRBJ2-7, with 7 bases lining up with TRBD1. This CDR3 comprises 17 residues. The V gene end was trimmed by 4 bases and the J gene end by 2 bases; junction bases not matched to a gene: 14. The germline gives CDR1 MGHRA, CDR2 YSYEKL.

A few counts support this clone. V and J are TRBV5-1 and TRBJ2-3, with D possibly being TRBD1 (6 bases). Germline CDR1 reads SGHRS; CDR2 reads YFSETQ. The CDR3 extends over 15 amino acids. Trimming pared 3 bases from V and 6 bases from J, leaving 17 bases between. The CDR3 sequence: CASSSSTGARDTQYF. The CDR3 bases are TGCGCCAGCAGCTCTTCGACAGGCGCACGGGATACGCAGTATTTT.

The rearrangement uses TRBV18 and TRBJ1-2, with 9 bases lining up with TRBD1. Germline V gene lookup returns CDR1 KGHSH and CDR2 LQKENI. V trimming: 3 bases; J trimming: 8 bases; junction bases outside the gene matches: 7. The CDR3 spans 14 residues. This CDR3 is CASSPSGTGRGYTF. The CDR3 DNA sequence: TGTGCCAGCTCACCTTCCGGGACAGGGCGGGGCTACACCTTC.

J is TRBJ1-6 and V is TRBV11-2; possibly TRBD1 for D (5 bases). Germline lookup yields CDR1 SGHAT and CDR2 FQNNGV. The V end lost 5 bases, the J end lost 11 bases, and 16 bases lay between the germline ends. CDR3 length: 14 residues. CDR3 nucleotides: TGTGCCAGCAGCCCACAGGTTTCGTTGCCACCCCTCCACTTT. Its protein is CASSPQVSLPPLHF.

V and J are TRBV16 and TRBJ2-3; D is undetermined. V was pared by 5 bases and J by 2 bases, with 11 bases between. Germline CDR1 is KGHSY and CDR2 is FQNENV. CDR3 length equals 14 residues. The CDR3 nucleotides read TGTGCCAGCAGCGTGACAAGTTCCACAGATACGCAGTATTTT. Amino acid sequence: CASSVTSSTDTQYF.

Turning to this clone: The sample has other DNA sequences that encode this CDR3 too. The chain couples TRBV28 to TRBJ1-2; the match to TRBD1 covers 9 bases. V dropped 5 bases and J dropped 5; count of bases not matched to a gene: 3. The CDR3 runs to 13 residues. CDR1 MDHEN and CDR2 SYDVKM come from the germline V gene. The CDR3 sequence is CASSPGQGYGYTF. The DNA of the CDR3 is TGTGCCAGCAGTCCCGGACAGGGGTATGGCTACACCTTC.

The V call is TRBV25-1, the J call TRBJ2-3, with 14 bases aligning to TRBD2. The CDR3 consists of 17 residues. Germline V gene sequence: CDR1 MGHDK, CDR2 SYGVNS. Germline trimming cut 8 bases from V and 4 bases from J; bases unmatched to any gene: 11. The CDR3 DNA is TGTGCCAGCCGGAGACTAGCGGGGGGGTTTTGGGCAGATACGCAGTATTTT. This gives the protein CASRRLAGGFWADTQYF.

The rearrangement uses TRBV27 and TRBJ2-4; 7 bases map to TRBD2. Germline assignment: CDR1 MNHEY and CDR2 SMNVEV (reference sequence). V trimming: 5 bases; J trimming: 0 bases; junction bases outside the gene matches: 4. CDR3 size: 15 residues. The CDR3 is CASSPSGSAKNIQYF. In DNA form, the CDR3 reads TGTGCCAGCAGTCCTAGCGGTTCAGCCAAAAACATTCAGTACTTC.

This clone was detected only once. V gene TRBV28 combines with J gene TRBJ2-7; 9 bases are a match to TRBD1. The V gene end was trimmed by 6 bases and the J gene end by 0 bases; junction bases not matched to a gene: 9. CDR3 length: 16 amino acids. Per the germline V gene, CDR1 is MDHEN and CDR2 is SYDVKM. The CDR3 coding sequence is TGTGCCAGCAGACACGGGGACAGGGTTTTCTCCTACGAGCAGTACTTC. It specifies CASRHGDRVFSYEQYF.

The genes are TRBV5-6 and TRBJ1-1; weak D call: TRBD1 (5 bases). The CDR3 consists of 14 residues. V was shortened by 2 bases and J by 2 bases, with 10 bases between the two germline ends. The germline gives CDR1 SGHDT, CDR2 YYEEEE. CDR3 region: CASSFGGVNTEAFF. The CDR3 DNA follows: TGTGCCAGCAGCTTCGGAGGGGTAAACACTGAAGCTTTCTTT.

This chain joins TRBV15 and TRBJ1-5; a possible D gene is TRBD1 (6 bases). This CDR3 is 14 amino acids long. V lost 5 bases to trimming and J lost 2 bases, with 10 bases between them. Per the germline V gene, CDR1 is LNHNV and CDR2 is YYDKDF (reference sequence). The DNA of the CDR3 is TGTGCCACCAGCGGGACACTCGGCAATCAGCCCCAGCATTTT. As protein: CATSGTLGNQPQHF. Complete variable domain (other parts from reference TRBV15 and TRBJ1-5): DAMVIQNPRYQVTQFGKPVTLSCSQTLNHNVMYWYQQKSSQAPKLLFHYYDKDFNNEADTPDNFQSRRPNTSFCFLDIRSPGLGDTAMYLCATSGTLGNQPQHFGDGTRLSIL.

This rearrangement joins TRBV18 to TRBJ2-7; D unclear. Germline lookup yields CDR1 KGHSH and CDR2 LQKENI. V was cut by 2 bases and J by 2 bases, with 7 bases left in between. This CDR3 is built from 13 residues. The CDR3 loop reads CASSPVAAYEQYF. The CDR3 nucleotides are TGTGCCAGCTCACCAGTAGCTGCCTACGAGCAGTACTTC.

The chain links TRBV27 to TRBJ2-1; TRBD2 agrees at 12 bases. J gave up 4 bases and V 4 bases, and 5 bases lay outside the gene matches. This CDR3 comprises 16 residues. Looked up from germline, CDR1 is MNHEY and CDR2 is SMNVEV (reference sequence). In DNA form, the CDR3 reads TGTGCCAGCAGTTGGACTAGCGGGGTAGGTTACAATGAGCAGTTCTTC. This sequence encodes CASSWTSGVGYNEQFF.

The chain combines TRBV5-4 with TRBJ1-2, with 7 bases that match TRBD1. V was pared by 0 bases and J by 0 bases, with 5 bases of the junction left unmatched. Germline-derived CDR1 and CDR2 are SGHNT and YYREEE (reference sequence). The CDR3 is 16 amino acids. The CDR3 DNA sequence: TGTGCCAGCAGCTTGGGGCCGACAGGGACTAACTATGGCTACACCTTC. As protein: CASSLGPTGTNYGYTF.

J is TRBJ2-1 and V is TRBV29-1; tentative D call: TRBD2 (6 bases). The CDR3 is 12 amino acids. The V end lost 7 bases, the J end lost 6 bases, and 13 bases lay between the germline ends. Germline CDR1 and CDR2: SQVTM and ANQGSEA. CDR3 nucleotide sequence: TGCAGCGCCGGAGGGACCGGCAATGAGCAGTTCTTC. Amino acid sequence: CSAGGTGNEQFF.

The chain joins TRBV4-2 to TRBJ2-1; 7 bases line up with TRBD2. Trimming took 3 bases from V and 6 from J; bases not matched to a gene: 8. The CDR3 is made up of 15 amino acids. Germline CDR1 and CDR2: LGHNA and YNFKEQ. CDR3 coding DNA: TGTGCCAGCAGCCAGGCGCGGGAGTGGGCCAATGAGCAGTTCTTC. This encodes CASSQAREWANEQFF.

The chain couples TRBV10-3 to TRBJ2-7; TRBD1 might be the D (5 bases). V lost 0 bases and J 7 bases, leaving 10 bases between the germline ends. Germline CDR1 and CDR2: ENHRY and SYGVKD. This CDR3 has 13 residues. The CDR3 sequence: CAISESPRVEQYF. The CDR3 nucleotides are TGTGCCATCAGTGAGTCCCCCAGGGTAGAGCAGTACTTC.